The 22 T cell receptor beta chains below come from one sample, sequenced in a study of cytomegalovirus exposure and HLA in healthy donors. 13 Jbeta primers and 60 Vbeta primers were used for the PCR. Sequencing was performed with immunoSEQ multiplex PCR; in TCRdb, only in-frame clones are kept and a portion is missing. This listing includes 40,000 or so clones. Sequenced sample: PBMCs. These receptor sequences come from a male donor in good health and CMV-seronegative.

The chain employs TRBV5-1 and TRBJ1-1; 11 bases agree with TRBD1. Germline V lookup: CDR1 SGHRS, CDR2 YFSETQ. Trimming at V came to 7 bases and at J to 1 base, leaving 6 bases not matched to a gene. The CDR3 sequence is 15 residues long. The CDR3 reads CASARTGGENTEAFF. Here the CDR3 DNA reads TGCGCCAGCGCAAGGACAGGGGGCGAGAACACTGAAGCTTTCTTT. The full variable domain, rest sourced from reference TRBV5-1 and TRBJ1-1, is KAGVTQTPRYLIKTRGQQVTLSCSPISGHRSVSWYQQTPGQGLQFLFEYFSETQRNKGNFPGRFSGRQFSNSRSEMNVSTLELGDSALYLCASARTGGENTEAFFGQGTRLTVV.

The CDR3 region is CASSPPKKIGDEAFF. In DNA, the CDR3 is TGTGCCAGCTCACCACCGAAGAAGATAGGGGATGAAGCTTTCTTT. The chain combines TRBV18 with TRBJ1-1, with D possibly matching TRBD1 (5 bases). The CDR3 covers 15 residues. The germline V and J ends were trimmed by 0 bases and 7 bases, with 15 bases remaining between them. Per germline, CDR1 KGHSH and CDR2 LQKENI. The full variable domain, completed using reference TRBV18 and TRBJ1-1, is NAGVMQNPRHLVRRRGQEARLRCSPMKGHSHVYWYRQLPEEGLKFMVYLQKENIIDESGMPKERFSAEFPKEGPSILRIQQVVRGDSAAYFCASSPPKKIGDEAFFGQGTRLTVV.

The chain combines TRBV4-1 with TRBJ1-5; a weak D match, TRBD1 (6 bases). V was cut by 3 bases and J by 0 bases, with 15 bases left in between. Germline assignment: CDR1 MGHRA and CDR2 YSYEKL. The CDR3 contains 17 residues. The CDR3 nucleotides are TGCGCCAGCAGCCAGTCTGGACAGAAGTATAGCAATCAGCCCCAGCATTTT. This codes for CASSQSGQKYSNQPQHF.

Here the CDR3 DNA reads TGTGCCAGTAGTCCCGCCGGGACTAACACCGCCGGGGGTCAGCCCCAGCATTTT. Its protein product is CASSPAGTNTAGGQPQHF. This chain links TRBV19 with TRBJ1-5; tentatively, D is TRBD1 (5 bases). Germline CDR1 and CDR2: LNHDA and SQIVND (reference sequence). Trimming took 5 bases from V and 6 from J, leaving 26 bases between them. This CDR3 region has 18 residues.

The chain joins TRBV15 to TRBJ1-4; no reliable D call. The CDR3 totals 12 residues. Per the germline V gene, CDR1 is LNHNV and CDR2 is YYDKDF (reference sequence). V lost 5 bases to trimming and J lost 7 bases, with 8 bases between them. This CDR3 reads CATSSGGEKLFF. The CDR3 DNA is TGTGCCACCAGCTCCGGCGGTGAAAAACTGTTTTTT.

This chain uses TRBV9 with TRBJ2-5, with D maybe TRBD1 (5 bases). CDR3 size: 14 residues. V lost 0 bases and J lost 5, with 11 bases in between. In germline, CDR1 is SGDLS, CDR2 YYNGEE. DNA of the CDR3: TGTGCCAGCAGCGTAGGGTCTGGGGCGGAGACCCAGTACTTC. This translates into CASSVGSGAETQYF. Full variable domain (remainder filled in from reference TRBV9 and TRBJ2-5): DSGVTQTPKHLITATGQRVTLRCSPRSGDLSVYWYQQSLDQGLQFLIQYYNGEERAKGNILERFSAQQFPDLHSELNLSSLELGDSALYFCASSVGSGAETQYFGPGTRLLVL.

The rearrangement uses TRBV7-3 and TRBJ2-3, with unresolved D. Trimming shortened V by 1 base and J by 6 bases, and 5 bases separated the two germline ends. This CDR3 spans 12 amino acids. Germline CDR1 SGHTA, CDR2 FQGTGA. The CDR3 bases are TGTGCCAGCAGCTTAAACGGGGATACGCAGTATTTT. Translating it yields CASSLNGDTQYF.

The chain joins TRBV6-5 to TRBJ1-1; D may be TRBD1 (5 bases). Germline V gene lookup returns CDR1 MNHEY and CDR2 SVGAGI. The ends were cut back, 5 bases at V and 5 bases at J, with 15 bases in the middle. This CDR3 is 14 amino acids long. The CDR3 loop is CASSLRQKGTEAFF. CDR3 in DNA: TGTGCCAGCAGTCTACGTCAGAAGGGGACTGAAGCTTTCTTT.

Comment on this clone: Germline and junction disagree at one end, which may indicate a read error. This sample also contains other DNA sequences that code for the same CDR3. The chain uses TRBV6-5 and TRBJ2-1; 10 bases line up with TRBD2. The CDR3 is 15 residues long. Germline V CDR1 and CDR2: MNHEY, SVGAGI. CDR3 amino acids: CASSSRLAGVVEQFF. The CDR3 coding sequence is TGCGCCAGCAGTTCACGGCTAGCGGGGGTAGTTGAGCAGTTCTTC.

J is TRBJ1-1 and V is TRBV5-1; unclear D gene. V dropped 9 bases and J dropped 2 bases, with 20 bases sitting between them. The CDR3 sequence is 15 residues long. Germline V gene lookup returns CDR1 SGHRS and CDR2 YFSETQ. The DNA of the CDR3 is TGCGCCACCCGAGCGGGCCCACCCCGCAACACTGAAGCTTTCTTT. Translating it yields CATRAGPPRNTEAFF.

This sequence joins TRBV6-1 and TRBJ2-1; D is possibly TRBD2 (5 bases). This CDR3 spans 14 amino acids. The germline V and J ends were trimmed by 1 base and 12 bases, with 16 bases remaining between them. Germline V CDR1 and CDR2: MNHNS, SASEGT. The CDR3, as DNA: TGTGCCAGCAGTGAAGGTTTGGGAGTCACGGGGCAGTTCTTC. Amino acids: CASSEGLGVTGQFF.

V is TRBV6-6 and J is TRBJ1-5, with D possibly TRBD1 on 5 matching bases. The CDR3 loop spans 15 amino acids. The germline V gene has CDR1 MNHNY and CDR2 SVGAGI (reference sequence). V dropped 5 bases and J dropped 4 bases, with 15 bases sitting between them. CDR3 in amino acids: CASSMVGGSNQPQHF. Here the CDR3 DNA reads TGTGCCAGCAGTATGGTGGGGGGGAGTAATCAGCCCCAGCATTTT.

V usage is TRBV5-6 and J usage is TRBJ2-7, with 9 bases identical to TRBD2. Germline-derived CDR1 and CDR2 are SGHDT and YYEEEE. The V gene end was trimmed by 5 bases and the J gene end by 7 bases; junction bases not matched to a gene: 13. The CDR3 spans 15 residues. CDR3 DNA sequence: TGTGCCAGCAGGATGGTCCTCGGCCTAGCGGGAGAGCAGTACTTC. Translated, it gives CASRMVLGLAGEQYF.

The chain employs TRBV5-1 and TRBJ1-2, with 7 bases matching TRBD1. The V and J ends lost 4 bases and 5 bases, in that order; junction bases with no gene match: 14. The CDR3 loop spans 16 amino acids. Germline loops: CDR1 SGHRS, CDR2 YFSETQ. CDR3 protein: CASSVTGDSLVYGYTF. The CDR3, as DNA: TGCGCCAGCAGCGTTACAGGGGACTCTTTGGTTTATGGCTACACCTTC.

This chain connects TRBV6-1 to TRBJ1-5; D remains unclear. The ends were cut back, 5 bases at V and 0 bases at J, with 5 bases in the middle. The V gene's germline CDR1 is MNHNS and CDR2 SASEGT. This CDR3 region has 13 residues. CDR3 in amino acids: CASSSYSNQPQHF. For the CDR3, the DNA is TGTGCCAGCAGTTCCTATAGCAATCAGCCCCAGCATTTT.

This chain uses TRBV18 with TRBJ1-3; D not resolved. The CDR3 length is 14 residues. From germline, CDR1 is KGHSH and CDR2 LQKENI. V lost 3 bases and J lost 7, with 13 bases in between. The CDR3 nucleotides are TGTGCCAGCTCACCTAACGGTAATACCAACACCATATATTTT. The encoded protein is CASSPNGNTNTIYF.

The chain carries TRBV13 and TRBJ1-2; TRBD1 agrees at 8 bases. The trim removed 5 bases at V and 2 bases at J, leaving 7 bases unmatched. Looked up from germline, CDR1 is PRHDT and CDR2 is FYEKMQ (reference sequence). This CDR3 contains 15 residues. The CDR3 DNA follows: TGTGCCAGCAGCATCCGGGACAGGATCAACTATGGCTACACCTTC. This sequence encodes CASSIRDRINYGYTF.

The CDR3 region has the DNA TGTGCCAGCAGTTACTCCGGGACAGGGGGAACAGATACGCAGTATTTT. It codes for CASSYSGTGGTDTQYF. This sequence joins TRBV6-5 and TRBJ2-3; 11 nucleotides align to TRBD1. CDR1 is MNHEY, CDR2 SVGAGI, per germline. J lost 3 bases, V lost 0 bases, and 2 bases had no gene match. This CDR3 is 16 amino acids long.

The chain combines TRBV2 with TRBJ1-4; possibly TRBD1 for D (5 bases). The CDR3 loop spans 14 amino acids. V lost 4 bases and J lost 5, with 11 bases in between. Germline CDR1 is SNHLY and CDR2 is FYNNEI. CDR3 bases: TGTGCCAGCAGTGTTGGCAGGGTGAATGAAAAACTGTTTTTT. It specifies CASSVGRVNEKLFF.

The CDR3 bases are TGCGCCAGCAGCCAACAGGGGGCGAATAGCAATCAGCCCCAGCATTTT. It specifies CASSQQGANSNQPQHF. The V and J genes are TRBV4-1 and TRBJ1-5, with 8 nucleotides matching TRBD1. CDR1 MGHRA and CDR2 YSYEKL come from the germline V gene. The V and J ends lost 2 bases and 0 bases, in that order; junction bases with no gene match: 3. CDR3 length: 16 residues.

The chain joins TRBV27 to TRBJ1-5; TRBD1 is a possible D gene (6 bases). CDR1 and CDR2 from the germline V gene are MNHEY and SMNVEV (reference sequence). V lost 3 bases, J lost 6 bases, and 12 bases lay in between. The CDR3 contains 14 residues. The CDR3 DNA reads TGTGCCAGCAGTTTTCGCAGGGGAAGTCAGCCCCAGCATTTT. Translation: CASSFRRGSQPQHF.

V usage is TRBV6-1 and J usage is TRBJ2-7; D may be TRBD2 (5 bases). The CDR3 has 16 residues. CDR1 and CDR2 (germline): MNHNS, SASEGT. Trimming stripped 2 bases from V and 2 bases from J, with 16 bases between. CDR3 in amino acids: CASSELASPNTYEQYF. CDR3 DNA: TGTGCCAGCAGTGAATTGGCTAGCCCTAATACCTACGAGCAGTACTTC.